This TCR beta chain was recorded in a study of cytomegalovirus exposure and HLA in healthy donors. About the study: Across 350 to 400 genotyped donors, roughly 80% landed in the Caucasian-associated ancestry cluster. General study findings and limits: Rarity marked most TCR sequences, yet some public TCRs occurred in many donors. Association of a missense DCLRE1C variant with TCR beta V- and J-gene trimming was reported in a later analysis.

This CDR3 comprises 14 residues. From germline, CDR1 is SGHRS and CDR2 YFSETQ. Deletions cut 0 bases from V and 1 base from J, with 7 bases between. Use of 60 Vbeta and 13 Jbeta primers characterized the PCR. Original data processing: An analysis that came later counted 80 million or so unique TCR beta chains, some 11 million shared. TCRdb's table, derived via immunoSEQ multiplex PCR, lists solely in-frame clones and lacks some. Clone size and the V and J calls come from that table; the DNA yielded D and trimming. This table has about 94,000 clones, around 80% appearing once. As regards this clone: Its antigen is as yet unknown.

This sequence originates from a woman aged 60-75 years in good health and CMV-seronegative. Sequenced material: PBMCs. The rearrangement links TRBV5-1 to TRBJ1-2; D gene ambiguous. The CDR3 sequence is CASSLGQINYGYTF. CDR3 coding DNA: TGCGCCAGCAGCTTGGGGCAGATTAACTATGGCTACACCTTC.